Listed below are T cell receptor beta chains from one sample, sequenced in a study of regulatory dendritic cells for organ transplantation. TCRdb's table, derived via immunoSEQ multiplex PCR, lists solely in-frame clones and lacks some. The sample has around 30,000 clones, roughly 80% seen once. The sample consisted of naive CD4+ T cells from blood. These receptors all stem from a human donor in good health. The CDR3 runs from the conserved cysteine through the conserved F or W. The order of the fields is D gene, clone size, V gene, CDR3 length, J gene, CDR3 DNA, CDR3 protein. The D gene is left open where the match is weak. The size entry is marked missing in some rows and otherwise reads once, few, many or a size class.

>TRBD2|NA|TRBV5-4|15|TRBJ2-5
TGTGCCAGCAGTCCCGCGGGGGGGCGCGAAGAGACCCAGTACTTC
CASSPAGGREETQYF
>NA|NA|TRBV29-1|12|TRBJ2-5
TGCAGCGTTGGAGAGGCCCAAGAGACCCAGTACTTC
CSVGEAQETQYF
>TRBD1|NA|TRBV2|13|TRBJ1-5
TGTGCCAGCAGACTACAGGGGGATCAGCCCCAGCATTTT
CASRLQGDQPQHF
>NA|NA|TRBV11-3|15|TRBJ2-6
TGTGCCAGCACCCTTACAGGGTCGGGGGCCAACGTCCTGACTTTC
CASTLTGSGANVLTF
>TRBD2|NA|TRBV7-9|17|TRBJ2-7
TGTGCCAGCAGCTTAGTCCGCGGCAGCGGGACCCACTACGAGCAGTACTTC
CASSLVRGSGTHYEQYF
>NA|NA|TRBV7-6|13|TRBJ1-2
TGTGCCAGCAGCTTAGGGGGGGGCAGTGGCTACACCTTC
CASSLGGGSGYTF
>TRBD2|NA|TRBV7-7|15|TRBJ2-2
TGTGCCAGCAGCTCCGGGGGGGTTGACACCGGGGAGCTGTTTTTT
CASSSGGVDTGELFF
>TRBD1|NA|TRBV13|15|TRBJ1-2
TGTGCCAGCAGCATCCGGGACAGGTCGACCTATGGCTACACCTTC
CASSIRDRSTYGYTF
>NA|NA|TRBV7-6|16|TRBJ2-1
TGTGCCAGCAGCTTAGCGGAGGGCGGGGGCCCCAATGAGCAGTTCTTC
CASSLAEGGGPNEQFF
>NA|NA|TRBV5-4|14|TRBJ1-5
TGTGCCAGCAGCTTGCAAGGGGGAAATCAGCCCCAGCATTTT
CASSLQGGNQPQHF
>NA|NA|TRBV7-3|13|TRBJ1-1
TGTGCCAGCAGCTTCGGGGGGAACACTGAAGCTTTCTTT
CASSFGGNTEAFF
>NA|NA|TRBV7-7|15|TRBJ2-5
TGTGCCAGCAGCTTAGTAGGAGGGGGCGGAGAGACCCAGTACTTC
CASSLVGGGGETQYF
>NA|NA|TRBV29-1|12|TRBJ1-1
TGCAGCGCACTACCCGCCAGCACTGAAGCTTTCTTT
CSALPASTEAFF
>NA|NA|TRBV5-6|11|TRBJ2-7
TGTGCCAGCAGCTGGAGTTACGAGCAGTACTTC
CASSWSYEQYF
>TRBD2|NA|TRBV6-5|15|TRBJ2-7
TGTGCCAGCAGAGGTAGCGGGGGTAACTCCTACGAGCAGTACTTC
CASRGSGGNSYEQYF
>TRBD1|NA|TRBV5-1|14|TRBJ2-1
TGCGCCAGCACCCTTGGGACAGCCTACAATGAGCAGTTCTTC
CASTLGTAYNEQFF
>NA|few|TRBV4-1|17|TRBJ2-2
TGCGCCAGCAGCCTAGGAGGGAGGCGGGCGAACACCGGGGAGCTGTTTTTT
CASSLGGRRANTGELFF
>TRBD1|NA|TRBV13|15|TRBJ2-7
TGTGCCAGCAGCCCACGGGACAGTTCCCTCCTGGGGCAGTACTTC
CASSPRDSSLLGQYF
>NA|NA|TRBV5-6|14|TRBJ1-2
TGTGCCAGCAGCTTGACAGGCCAGAACTATGGCTACACCTTC
CASSLTGQNYGYTF
>TRBD1|NA|TRBV6-5|15|TRBJ2-2
TGTGCCAGCAGCCGACAGGGAGTATACACCGGGGAGCTGTTTTTT
CASSRQGVYTGELFF
>NA|NA|TRBV6-4|13|TRBJ1-2
TGTGCCAGCAGTGACTCGTTGAAGGAGAGCTACACCTTC
CASSDSLKESYTF
>TRBD2|NA|TRBV6-6|15|TRBJ2-1
TGTGCCAGCAGGCCTACTAGCGGGGGTGGTAATGAGCAGTTCTTC
CASRPTSGGGNEQFF
>NA|few|TRBV15|14|TRBJ1-6
TGTGCCACCAGCCCAGGACAGCCTAATTCACCCCTCCACTTT
CATSPGQPNSPLHF
>TRBD2|NA|TRBV18|15|TRBJ2-1
TGTGCCAGCTCTCCCCGGGTAGCGGGGGGGGAAGAGCAGTTCTTC
CASSPRVAGGEEQFF
>NA|NA|TRBV14|15|TRBJ1-2
TGTGCCAGCAGCTTGTTGGTGGGCGCAAACTATGGCTACACCTTC
CASSLLVGANYGYTF
>NA|NA|TRBV4-3|15|TRBJ2-7
TGCGCCAGCAGCCAACCTGGGACTCCTGCCTACGAGCAGTACTTC
CASSQPGTPAYEQYF
>NA|NA|TRBV6-6|14|TRBJ2-5
TGTGCCAGCAGTTACCGGGGGGCACAAGAGACCCAGTACTTC
CASSYRGAQETQYF
>TRBD1|NA|TRBV7-2|14|TRBJ1-2
TGTGCCAGCAGCTTGGGACAGGGGTTCCATGGCTACACCTTC
CASSLGQGFHGYTF
>TRBD1|NA|TRBV5-1|16|TRBJ2-3
TGCGCCAGCAGCCTTCCCGGGACAGGGGACACAGATACGCAGTATTTT
CASSLPGTGDTDTQYF
>TRBD2|NA|TRBV7-2|15|TRBJ2-5
TGTGCCAGCGCATGGAGCGGGGGTACCCAAGAGACCCAGTACTTC
CASAWSGGTQETQYF
>TRBD1|NA|TRBV7-2|14|TRBJ2-7
TGTGCCAGCAGCTACCGGGACAGGGGCGGCGAGCAGTACTTC
CASSYRDRGGEQYF
>NA|few|TRBV5-4|14|TRBJ2-5
TGTGCCAGCAGCTTAGACCAGGGAAGGGAGACCCAGTACTTC
CASSLDQGRETQYF
>NA|NA|TRBV2|14|TRBJ1-5
TGTGCCAGCAGTGAAAGAGAGGCAAATCAGCCCCAGCATTTT
CASSEREANQPQHF
>TRBD2|NA|TRBV5-4|18|TRBJ2-2
TGTGCCAGCAGCCACGGCGGGACTAGCGGGGTTTCCACCGGGGAGCTGTTTTTT
CASSHGGTSGVSTGELFF
>NA|NA|TRBV14|14|TRBJ2-1
TGTGCCAGCAGCCAAAAGGGGCCCTACAATGAGCAGTTCTTC
CASSQKGPYNEQFF
>TRBD1|once|TRBV4-2|16|TRBJ1-1
TGTGCCAGCAGCCTGGATGGGGGACAGGGGAACACTGAAGCTTTCTTT
CASSLDGGQGNTEAFF
>NA|few|TRBV7-9|15|TRBJ1-2
TGTGCCAGCAGCCGACAGATTCCTAGCGAGGGTGGCTACACCTTC
CASSRQIPSEGGYTF
>NA|NA|TRBV6-4|14|TRBJ1-5
TGTGCCAGCAGCCCACAGGGAGGGAATCAGCCCCAGCATTTT
CASSPQGGNQPQHF
>NA|once|TRBV9|14|TRBJ1-2
TGTGCCAGCAGCCAAGGGGGGGACGTCTATGGCTACACCTTC
CASSQGGDVYGYTF
>NA|NA|TRBV5-1|11|TRBJ1-1
TGCGCCAGCAGCCCGGGTCTCGAAGCTTTCTTT
CASSPGLEAFF
>NA|NA|TRBV5-1|14|TRBJ1-1
TGCGCCAGCAGCTTGGACAGCATGAACACTGAAGCTTTCTTT
CASSLDSMNTEAFF
>NA|once|TRBV5-1|14|TRBJ1-2
TGCGCCAGCAGCTTGACAGGTGCTAACTATGGCTACACCTTC
CASSLTGANYGYTF
>NA|few|TRBV5-4|14|TRBJ1-4
TGTGCCAGCAGCTTGGACGTAGTCAATGAAAAACTGTTTTTT
CASSLDVVNEKLFF
>TRBD2|NA|TRBV5-3|17|TRBJ2-3
TGTGCCAGAAGCTGGGCCCTTTTAGCGGGGGGCACAGATACGCAGTATTTT
CARSWALLAGGTDTQYF
>TRBD2|NA|TRBV25-1|16|TRBJ2-1
TGTGCCAGCAGTGAATCCAGCGGGGGGGCCTACAATGAGCAGTTCTTC
CASSESSGGAYNEQFF
>TRBD1|NA|TRBV6-5|15|TRBJ2-7
TGTGCCAGCAGTTTCCTGACAGGGGAGACCTACGAGCAGTACTTC
CASSFLTGETYEQYF
>TRBD1|NA|TRBV6-6|14|TRBJ1-1
TGTGCCAGCAGTAAGCGACAGGGTGGAGCTGAAGCTTTCTTT
CASSKRQGGAEAFF
>TRBD1|NA|TRBV5-1|18|TRBJ1-6
TGCGCCAGCAGTTTGAGGGAACAGGGGTCGGCCTATAATTCACCCCTCCACTTT
CASSLREQGSAYNSPLHF
>TRBD1|few|TRBV18|14|TRBJ1-1
TGTGCCAGCTCAAGGGACAGGGGACGGACTGAAGCTTTCTTT
CASSRDRGRTEAFF
>TRBD1|once|TRBV19|14|TRBJ1-1
TGTGCCAGTACCCTAAGGGGGCAACGTACTGAAGCTTTCTTT
CASTLRGQRTEAFF
>TRBD2|NA|TRBV2|16|TRBJ2-3
TGTGCCAGCAGTGGCGGGACTAGCGGGGGGACAGATACGCAGTATTTT
CASSGGTSGGTDTQYF
>TRBD1|NA|TRBV6-1|17|TRBJ1-2
TGTGCCAGCAGTGACGGTGACAGGGGGTCCCCGTACTATGGCTACACCTTC
CASSDGDRGSPYYGYTF
>TRBD1|NA|TRBV2|14|TRBJ1-5
TGTGCCAGCAGCCGGACAGGGAGCAATCAGCCCCAGCATTTT
CASSRTGSNQPQHF
>NA|NA|TRBV5-1|15|TRBJ2-3
TGCGCCAGCAGCTCCGGGACTCGTAGCACAGATACGCAGTATTTT
CASSSGTRSTDTQYF